This entry features one TCR beta chain sequence. Its cognate antigen is unknown. Looked up from germline, CDR1 is SGHVS and CDR2 is FNYEAQ. Trimming took 6 bases from V and 6 from J; bases not matched to a gene: 10. The CDR3 consists of 15 residues. This record comes from a study of CD8+CD57+ T cells in acquired aplastic anemia. Selection for sequencing was limited to patients who had shown CD8+CD57+ cell expansion by flow cytometry. Regarding the study as a whole: Lower diversity marked CD8+CD57+ cells in patients, relative to total CD4+ and CD8+ pools.

Profiling of TCR beta VDJ combinations and CDR3 sequences used genomic DNA as template. Using its own MiXCR run on the reads, TCRdb lists one record per CDR3 protein. The sample lists about 20,000 distinct CDR3 sequences, about two fifths seen once, with more than 75% in the top ten. The V gene is TRBV7-6, the J gene TRBJ2-7, with TRBD2 matching over 11 bases. Sequencing input: CD8+CD57+ T cells sorted from PBMCs. Specified subset: bead-enriched CD8+CD57+ effector memory T cells from SAA patients. This TCR was recovered from a human donor with aplastic anemia. The CDR3 nucleotides are TGTGCCAGCAGTCCGCTCACTAGCGGGAGCTCCGAGCAGTACTTC. The encoded protein is CASSPLTSGSSEQYF.